This TCR beta chain stems from a study of blood T cell repertoires in COVID-19. The CDR3 consists of 14 residues. Germline V CDR1 and CDR2: SGHKS, YYEKEE (reference sequence). J gave up 6 bases and V 0 bases, and 5 bases lay outside the gene matches. Generated by immunoSEQ multiplex PCR, the TCRdb table keeps only in-frame clones and is missing some. The sample records 130,000 or so clones, roughly 80% being singletons. Sequenced material: peripheral blood. The receptor comes from a human donor in a cohort sampled during active COVID-19. The V call is TRBV5-5, the J call TRBJ1-1, with TRBD1 matching 7 bases. CDR3 sequence (DNA): TGTGCCAGCAGCTTGGATAAGGGGGCCGCTGAAGCTTTCTTT. Translating it yields CASSLDKGAAEAFF.